Each of the 9 T cell receptor beta chains below was sequenced from the same sample in a study of CD8 T cells in ankylosing spondylitis. Study findings and constraints: Typical of ankylosing spondylitis blood, it appeared, was a TCR beta motif of fewer than ten highly homologous variants.

For these receptors, no antigen is known. A single record per CDR3 protein comes from TCRdb applying MiXCR to the 5' RACE reads. This sample has under 450,000 distinct CDR3 sequences; roughly a sixth occur once, and the top ten carry approximately 0.97%. Sequencing was carried out using blood, either unsorted or a sorted T cell fraction (not recorded which). The receptors were gathered from a male donor with ankylosing spondylitis.

This chain joins TRBV25-1 and TRBJ1-2; no firm D call. Per germline, CDR1 MGHDK and CDR2 SYGVNS. The CDR3 is 12 residues long. V lost 2 bases and J lost 3, with 4 bases in between. In DNA, the CDR3 is TGTGCCAGCAGTGAACCCGACTATGGCTACACCTTC. Translated, it gives CASSEPDYGYTF.

This chain joins TRBV4-3 and TRBJ2-7; 9 nucleotides agree with TRBD2. CDR1 is LGHNA and CDR2 is YSLEER in the germline V gene. The CDR3 sequence is 18 residues long. With 6 bases clipped from V and 0 bases from J, the junction kept 15 bases outside the gene matches. The CDR3 loop is CASSPQLLAGVTSYEQYF. The CDR3, as DNA: TGCGCCAGCAGTCCACAGCTGTTAGCGGGAGTAACCTCCTACGAGCAGTACTTC.

The V and J genes are TRBV12-3 or TRBV12-4 and TRBJ2-7; 13 bases agree with TRBD2. The CDR3 has 15 residues. The V segment lost 6 bases and the J segment 3 bases; nucleotides outside the gene matches: 5. CDR3 sequence: CASSPGLAGIYEQYF. DNA of the CDR3: TGTGCCAGCAGCCCGGGACTAGCGGGGATCTACGAGCAGTACTTC.

The gene calls are TRBV20-1 and TRBJ2-7; D might be TRBD2 (5 bases). V was cut by 0 bases and J by 7 bases, with 16 bases left in between. This CDR3 is 14 amino acids long. Germline V gene lookup returns CDR1 DFQATT and CDR2 SNEGSKA (reference sequence). The CDR3 here is CSARDQLVRGEQYF. CDR3 DNA: TGCAGTGCTAGAGACCAACTAGTTCGCGGAGAGCAGTACTTC.

This clonotype appeared a few times. This CDR3 is CASSFAGIREKTQYF. The CDR3 DNA sequence: TGTGCCAGCAGTTTTGCAGGGATAAGAGAAAAGACCCAGTACTTC. The chain employs TRBV12-3 or TRBV12-4 and TRBJ2-5; tentative D call: TRBD1 (5 bases). The CDR3 is made up of 15 amino acids. Trimming stripped 3 bases from V and 6 bases from J, with 17 bases between.

V gene TRBV4-1 combines with J gene TRBJ1-2; TRBD1 matches at 7 bases. CDR3 length: 14 amino acids. V dropped 2 bases and J dropped 5; count of bases not matched to a gene: 5. From germline, CDR1 is MGHRA and CDR2 YSYEKL. CDR3: CASSQPGQAYGYTF. The CDR3 DNA reads TGCGCCAGCAGCCAACCAGGACAGGCATATGGCTACACCTTC.

This rearrangement joins TRBV28 to TRBJ2-2; the D is unclear. V was clipped by 5 bases and J by 7 bases, with 14 bases between them. The CDR3 is 14 residues long. Per germline, CDR1 MDHEN and CDR2 SYDVKM. The chain's CDR3 is CASSPPLVGGELFF. CDR3 sequence (DNA): TGTGCCAGCAGTCCCCCTCTAGTGGGCGGGGAGCTGTTTTTT.

This sequence joins TRBV2 and TRBJ1-5; 8 bases are shared with TRBD1. The V gene end was trimmed by 9 bases and the J gene end by 5 bases; junction bases not matched to a gene: 9. Germline V lookup: CDR1 SNHLY, CDR2 FYNNEI. The CDR3 spans 14 residues. The CDR3 nucleotides read TGTGCCAGTACCCCGGACAGGGAAGATCAGCCCCAGCATTTT. Translating gives CASTPDREDQPQHF. Full variable domain (rest looked up from reference TRBV2 and TRBJ1-5): EPEVTQTPSHQVTQMGQEVILRCVPISNHLYFYWYRQILGQKVEFLVSFYNNEISEKSEIFDDQFSVERPDGSNFTLKIRSTKLEDSAMYFCASTPDREDQPQHFGDGTRLSIL.

A few counts support this clonotype. CDR3 nucleotides: TGCGCCAGCAGCCGAGCTAGCGGGGGGGCCGCAGATACGCAGTATTTT. Translated, it gives CASSRASGGAADTQYF. This rearrangement joins TRBV4-1 to TRBJ2-3, with 12 bases aligning to TRBD2. V shed 4 bases, J shed 4 bases, and the junction held 6 bases outside the gene matches. CDR1 MGHRA and CDR2 YSYEKL come from the germline V gene. This CDR3 is 16 amino acids long.